The entry that follows covers one T cell receptor beta chain sequence. The sample belongs to a study of shared T cell receptors in the human thymus. The method was immunoSEQ multiplex PCR; TCRdb's version includes in-frame clones alone and lacks a portion of them. The data contain some 700,000 clones, roughly 85% of them singletons. CDR3 size: 11 residues. V lost 3 bases to trimming and J lost 4 bases, with 7 bases between them. The V gene's germline CDR1 is DFQATT and CDR2 SNEGSKA (reference sequence). This sample also appeared in a second study, on human thymus T cells. That report notes: Resections were taken during corrective heart surgery, and the thymus tissue came from these.

This chain uses TRBV20-1 with TRBJ2-7; no definite D call. The receptor was isolated from a girl younger than two with a congenital heart defect. Sequencing was carried out using thymocytes. The CDR3 spells CSASLKYEQYF. CDR3 DNA: TGCAGTGCTAGTTTAAAATACGAGCAGTACTTC.